This T cell receptor (beta chain) appears in the sequencing data of a study of cytomegalovirus exposure and HLA in healthy donors. Study-level points and caveats: TRBV6-2, TRBV6-3 and some other V segments were excluded as indistinguishable.

V lost 8 bases and J lost 2; bases outside the gene matches: 10. Germline assignment: CDR1 MDHEN and CDR2 SYDVKM. CDR3 length equals 15 residues. The PCR contained 60 Vbeta and 13 Jbeta primers. Clones were sequenced by immunoSEQ multiplex PCR, and TCRdb holds only the in-frame ones, with some missing. Here the sample spans about 120,000 clones, 75% to 90% being singletons. This clone turned up a few times. Its antigen is unidentified. The clonotype was recovered from a man aged 35 to 55 in good health and CMV-seronegative. The chain recombines TRBV28 with TRBJ1-1, with TRBD1 matching 8 bases. Sequencing used PBMCs. The CDR3 here is CASRDRHGGNTEAFF. In nucleotides, the CDR3 is TGTGCCAGCCGGGACAGGCACGGAGGAAACACTGAAGCTTTCTTT.